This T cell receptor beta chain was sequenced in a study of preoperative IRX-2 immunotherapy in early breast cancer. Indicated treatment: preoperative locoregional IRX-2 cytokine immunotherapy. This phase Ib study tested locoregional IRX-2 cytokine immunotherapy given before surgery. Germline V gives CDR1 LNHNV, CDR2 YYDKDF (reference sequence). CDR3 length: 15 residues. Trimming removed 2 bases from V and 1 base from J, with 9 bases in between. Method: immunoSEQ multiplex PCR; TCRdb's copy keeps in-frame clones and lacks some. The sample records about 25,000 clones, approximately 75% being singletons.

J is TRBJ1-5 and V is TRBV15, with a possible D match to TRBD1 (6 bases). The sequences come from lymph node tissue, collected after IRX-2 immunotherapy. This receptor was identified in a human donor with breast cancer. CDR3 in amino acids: CATSRRTGSNQPQHF. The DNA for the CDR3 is TGTGCCACCAGCAGACGAACAGGGAGCAATCAGCCCCAGCATTTT.